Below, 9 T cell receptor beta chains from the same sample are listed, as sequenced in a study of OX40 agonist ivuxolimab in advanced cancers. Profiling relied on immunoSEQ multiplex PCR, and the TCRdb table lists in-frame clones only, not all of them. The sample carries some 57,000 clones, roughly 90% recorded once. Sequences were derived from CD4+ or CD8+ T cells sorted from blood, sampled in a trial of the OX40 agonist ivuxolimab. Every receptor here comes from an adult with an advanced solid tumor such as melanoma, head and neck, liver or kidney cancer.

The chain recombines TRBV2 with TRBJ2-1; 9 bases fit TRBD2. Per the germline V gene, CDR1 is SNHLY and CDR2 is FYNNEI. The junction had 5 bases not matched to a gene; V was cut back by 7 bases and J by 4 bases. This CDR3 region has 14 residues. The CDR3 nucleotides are TGTGCCAGCACTCTTAGCGGGGGTTACAATGAGCAGTTCTTC. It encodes CASTLSGGYNEQFF.

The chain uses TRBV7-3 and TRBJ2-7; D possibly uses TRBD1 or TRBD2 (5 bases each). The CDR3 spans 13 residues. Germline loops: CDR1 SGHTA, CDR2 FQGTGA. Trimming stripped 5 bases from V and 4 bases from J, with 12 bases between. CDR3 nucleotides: TGTGCCAGCAGCATAGACAGCGGTTACGAGCAGTACTTC. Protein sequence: CASSIDSGYEQYF.

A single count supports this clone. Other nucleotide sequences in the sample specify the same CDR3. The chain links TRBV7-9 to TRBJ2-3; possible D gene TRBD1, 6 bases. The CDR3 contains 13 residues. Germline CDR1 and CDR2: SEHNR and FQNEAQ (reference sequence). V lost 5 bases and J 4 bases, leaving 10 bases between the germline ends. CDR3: CASSPRGPDTQYF. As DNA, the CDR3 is TGTGCCAGCAGCCCCAGGGGCCCAGATACGCAGTATTTT.

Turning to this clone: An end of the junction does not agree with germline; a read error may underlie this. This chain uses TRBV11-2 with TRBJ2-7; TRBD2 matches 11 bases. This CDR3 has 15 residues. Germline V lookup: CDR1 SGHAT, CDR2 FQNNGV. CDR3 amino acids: CANSLSSSGGREQYF. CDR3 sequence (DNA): TGTGCCAACAGCTTATCCTCTAGCGGGGGGCGGGAGCAGTACTTC.

CDR3 protein: CASSMGFTDTQYF. CDR3 DNA sequence: TGTGCCAGTAGTATGGGGTTCACAGATACGCAGTATTTT. The chain combines TRBV19 with TRBJ2-3; the D is unclear. Trimming took 3 bases from V and 2 from J, leaving 6 bases between them. In germline, CDR1 is LNHDA, CDR2 SQIVND (reference sequence). The CDR3 loop spans 13 amino acids.

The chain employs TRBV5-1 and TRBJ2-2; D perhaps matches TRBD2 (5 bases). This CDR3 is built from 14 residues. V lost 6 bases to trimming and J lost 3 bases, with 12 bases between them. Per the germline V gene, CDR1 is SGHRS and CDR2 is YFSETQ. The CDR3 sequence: CASTAGQDTGELFF. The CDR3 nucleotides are TGCGCCAGCACCGCGGGCCAGGACACCGGGGAGCTGTTTTTT.

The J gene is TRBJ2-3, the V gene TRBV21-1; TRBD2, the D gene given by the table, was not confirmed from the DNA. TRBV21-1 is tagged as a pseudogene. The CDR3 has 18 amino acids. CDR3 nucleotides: TGTGCCAGCAGCTTACACGTCCTATATGGCGGGGGGTCCTTGACGCAGTATTTT. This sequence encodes CASSLHVLYGGGSLTQYF.

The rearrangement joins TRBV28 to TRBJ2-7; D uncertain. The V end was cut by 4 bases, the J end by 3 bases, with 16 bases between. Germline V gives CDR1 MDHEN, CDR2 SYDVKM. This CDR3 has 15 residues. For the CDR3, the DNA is TGTGCCAGCAGTTCAAACTTACGGGCCATCTACGAGCAGTACTTC. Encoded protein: CASSSNLRAIYEQYF. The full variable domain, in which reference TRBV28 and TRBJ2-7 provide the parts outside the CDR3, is DVKVTQSSRYLVKRTGEKVFLECVQDMDHENMFWYRQDPGLGLRLIYFSYDVKMKEKGDIPEGYSVSREKKERFSLILESASTNQTSMYLCASSSNLRAIYEQYFGPGTRLTVT.

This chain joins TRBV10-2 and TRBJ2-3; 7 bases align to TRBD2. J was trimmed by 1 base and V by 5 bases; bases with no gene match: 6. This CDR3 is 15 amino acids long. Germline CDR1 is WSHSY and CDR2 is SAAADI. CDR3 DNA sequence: TGCGCCAGCAGTTTCGGCGGGAGCCGCACAGATACGCAGTATTTT. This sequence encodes CASSFGGSRTDTQYF.